What follows is one TCR beta chain and its context. This sample stems from a study of OX40 agonist ivuxolimab in advanced cancers. About the study: Given to patients was ivuxolimab, an agonistic anti-OX40 (CD134) antibody.

V lost 5 bases to trimming and J lost 3 bases; unmatched junction nucleotides: 10. The CDR3 has 17 amino acids. Germline V CDR1 and CDR2: MDHEN, SYDVKM. Profiled with immunoSEQ multiplex PCR; TCRdb holds only in-frame clones, not every one. Among tens of thousands of clones listed, 60% to 85% were seen once. Patients were ruled out by autoimmune disease history or systemic immunosuppression. Baseline, cycle 4 day 1, and cycle 7 day 1 were the blood sampling points. The specimen was CD4+ or CD8+ T cells sorted from blood, collected in a trial of the OX40 agonist ivuxolimab. The chain uses TRBV28 and TRBJ2-6, with 7 bases fitting TRBD1. The sequence came from an adult with an advanced solid tumor such as melanoma, head and neck, liver or kidney cancer. The DNA of the CDR3 is TGTGCCAGCAGTGTCAGGACAGGCATGGATGGGGCCAACGTCCTGACTTTC. Translating gives CASSVRTGMDGANVLTF. The whole variable domain, filled in from reference TRBV28 and TRBJ2-6, reads DVKVTQSSRYLVKRTGEKVFLECVQDMDHENMFWYRQDPGLGLRLIYFSYDVKMKEKGDIPEGYSVSREKKERFSLILESASTNQTSMYLCASSVRTGMDGANVLTFGAGSRLTVL.